This T cell receptor beta chain appears in the sequencing data of a study of identical twins. In regard to this clonotype: Its target is unknown.

Study-level results: Possibly, invariant MAIT and iNKT cells partly confounded zero-insertion analyses. Models, which agreed with sharing between unrelated individuals, nonetheless underestimated the out-of-frame TCR alpha sharing seen in monozygotic twins.

TCRdb redid the calling of the 5' RACE reads with MiXCR, one entry per CDR3 protein. The repertoire holds fewer than 650,000 distinct CDR3 sequences, with approximately 9.6% as singletons. Trimming took 5 bases from V and 6 from J; bases not matched to a gene: 6. CDR3 length equals 14 residues. These data were likewise used in another study, on yellow fever vaccine responses in identical twins.

This TCR derives from a woman aged 18-29 years in good health. Material: PBMCs. This rearrangement joins TRBV12-3 or TRBV12-4 to TRBJ1-4, with 7 bases lining up with TRBD1. The CDR3 region is CASSRDSGDEKLFF. The CDR3 nucleotides are TGTGCCAGCAGTCGGGACAGCGGGGATGAAAAACTGTTTTTT.